This T cell receptor beta chain was sequenced in a study of OX40 agonist ivuxolimab in advanced cancers. Study-wide background: Checkpoint inhibitors had been given previously to under 50% of patients. One hepatocellular carcinoma and a couple of cutaneous melanoma patients partially responded.

Findings and caveats of the study: Some patients who did not respond also had low normalized T-cell clonal expansion.

Between the trimmed V and J ends, which lost 0 bases and 0 bases, there was a span of 9 bases. The CDR3 totals 15 residues. CDR1 and CDR2 from the germline V gene are SGDLS and YYNGEE. With respect to this clone: The antigen is undetermined.

The assay was immunoSEQ multiplex PCR, and TCRdb's table has in-frame clones only and misses some. The repertoire includes tens of thousands of clones, around 80% of them detected once, and roughly 1.9% sits in the top ten. The chain employs TRBV9 and TRBJ2-5, with D unclear. This clonotype originated in an adult with an advanced solid tumor such as melanoma, head and neck, liver or kidney cancer. This specimen was CD4+ or CD8+ T cells sorted from blood, taken in a trial of the OX40 agonist ivuxolimab. This CDR3 is CASSVGGRYQETQYF. The CDR3 DNA reads as TGTGCCAGCAGCGTAGGTGGCAGGTACCAAGAGACCCAGTACTTC.